This TCR beta chain was identified in a study of T-cell reconstitution after alpha-beta-depleted transplantation in children. Unique molecular identifiers were used in preparing the TCRbeta library. TCRdb reanalysed the PCR reads using MiXCR and keeps one entry per CDR3 protein. The sample records roughly 500,000 distinct CDR3 sequences, 9.5% to 15% being singletons. In this sample, this clonotype turned up a few times. The starting material was PBMCs from the stem cell graft donor, obtained from the stem cell graft. This clonotype was sampled from a human donor who donated a stem cell graft to a child with combined immunodeficiency.

The CDR3, as DNA: TGTGCCAGCAGTTTCAGGTCTCTAATGGGGAGCAATCAGCCCCAGCATTTT. The encoded protein is CASSFRSLMGSNQPQHF. The chain combines TRBV27 with TRBJ1-5; no reliable D call. The CDR3 spans 17 residues. Germline V gene sequence: CDR1 MNHEY, CDR2 SMNVEV (reference sequence). Trimming pared 3 bases from V and 1 base from J, leaving 16 bases between.